Listed below are T cell receptor beta chains from one sample, sequenced in a study of control samples from healthy donors and cancer patients. Profiling relied on immunoSEQ multiplex PCR, and the TCRdb table lists in-frame clones only, not all of them. The sample shows roughly 93,000 clones, roughly nine tenths of them seen only once. The sequenced sample consisted of PBMCs. The receptors stem from a woman aged 45 to 65 with colorectal cancer. CDR3s include the opening cysteine and the closing phenylalanine or tryptophan. A D gene is named only where the DNA matches it firmly. Not all rows give a size; the values are once, few, many and, for expanded clones, a class.

clone size	D gene	CDR3 length	V gene	J gene	CDR3 protein	CDR3 DNA
-	-	14	TRBV28	TRBJ1-3	CASTYRSSGNTIYF	TGTGCCAGCACATACAGGAGCTCTGGAAACACCATATATTTT
-	-	13	TRBV13	TRBJ2-1	CASSLGVGNEQFF	TGTGCCAGCAGCTTAGGGGTGGGGAATGAGCAGTTCTTC
-	TRBD2	17	TRBV7-2	TRBJ2-3	CASSPSGSGVVTDTQYF	TGTGCCAGCAGCCCTTCGGGGAGCGGGGTGGTCACAGATACGCAGTATTTT
-	TRBD2	18	TRBV7-2	TRBJ2-3	CASSSGLAGAPGTDTQYF	TGTGCCAGCAGCTCCGGACTAGCGGGGGCCCCCGGCACAGATACGCAGTATTTT
once	-	14	TRBV3-1/TRBV3-2	TRBJ1-6	CASSQALILGPLHF	TGTGCCAGCAGCCAAGCCCTCATCCTAGGGCCCCTCCACTTT
-	TRBD1	18	TRBV19	TRBJ1-3	CASSITSGGGFSGNTIYF	TGTGCCAGTAGTATAACATCAGGGGGCGGATTCTCTGGAAACACCATATATTTT
once	-	18	TRBV3-1/TRBV3-2	TRBJ2-6	CASSLRTRGARGANVLTF	TGTGCCAGCAGCCTTCGGACCAGGGGGGCGCGCGGGGCCAACGTCCTGACTTTC
once	-	14	TRBV7-2	TRBJ1-5	CASSLVGQNQPQHF	TGTGCCAGCAGCTTAGTTGGGCAGAATCAGCCCCAGCATTTT
-	TRBD2	16	TRBV6-2/TRBV6-3	TRBJ2-5	CASSYGGGLAGETQYF	TGTGCCAGCAGTTACGGTGGCGGACTAGCGGGGGAGACCCAGTACTTC
-	TRBD2	17	TRBV19	TRBJ2-3	CASSPEALAGAHGTQYF	TGTGCCAGTAGTCCCGAGGCGTTAGCGGGGGCCCACGGTACGCAGTATTTT
once	-	15	TRBV9	TRBJ2-5	CASSVAPDRSETQYF	TGTGCCAGCAGCGTAGCCCCAGACAGGTCGGAGACCCAGTACTTC
-	TRBD1	13	TRBV7-3	TRBJ2-5	CASSFGTEETQYF	TGTGCCAGCAGCTTTGGGACAGAAGAGACCCAGTACTTC
-	TRBD2	17	TRBV11-3	TRBJ2-1	CASSLGLTSGGSNEQFF	TGTGCCAGCAGCTTAGGCCTGACTAGCGGGGGGAGCAATGAGCAGTTCTTC
-	-	14	TRBV28	TRBJ2-5	CASSSLRARSNQYF	TGTGCCAGCAGTTCCCTAAGAGCCCGCTCGAACCAGTACTTC
-	-	13	TRBV5-4	TRBJ2-2	CASSLDYTGELFF	TGTGCCAGCAGCTTGGATTACACCGGGGAGCTGTTTTTT
-	-	15	TRBV6-5	TRBJ2-2	CASNWGGANTGELFF	TGTGCCAGCAACTGGGGCGGGGCCAACACCGGGGAGCTGTTTTTT